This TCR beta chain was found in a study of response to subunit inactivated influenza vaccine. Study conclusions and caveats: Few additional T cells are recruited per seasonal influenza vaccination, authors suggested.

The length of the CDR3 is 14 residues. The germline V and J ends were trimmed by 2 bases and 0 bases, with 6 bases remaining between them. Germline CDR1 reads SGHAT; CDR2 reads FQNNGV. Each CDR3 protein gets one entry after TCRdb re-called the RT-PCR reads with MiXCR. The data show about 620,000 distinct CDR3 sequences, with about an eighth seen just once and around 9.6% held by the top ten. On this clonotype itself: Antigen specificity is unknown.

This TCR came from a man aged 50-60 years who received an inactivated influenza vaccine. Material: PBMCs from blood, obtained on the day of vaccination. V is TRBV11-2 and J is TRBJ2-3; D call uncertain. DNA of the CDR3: TGTGCCAGCAGCTTATATAGTAGCACAGATACGCAGTATTTT. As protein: CASSLYSSTDTQYF. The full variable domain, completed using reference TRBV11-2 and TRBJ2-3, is EAGVAQSPRYKIIEKRQSVAFWCNPISGHATLYWYQQILGQGPKLLIQFQNNGVVDDSQLPKDRFSAERLKGVDSTLKIQPAKLEDSAVYLCASSLYSSTDTQYFGPGTRLTVL.